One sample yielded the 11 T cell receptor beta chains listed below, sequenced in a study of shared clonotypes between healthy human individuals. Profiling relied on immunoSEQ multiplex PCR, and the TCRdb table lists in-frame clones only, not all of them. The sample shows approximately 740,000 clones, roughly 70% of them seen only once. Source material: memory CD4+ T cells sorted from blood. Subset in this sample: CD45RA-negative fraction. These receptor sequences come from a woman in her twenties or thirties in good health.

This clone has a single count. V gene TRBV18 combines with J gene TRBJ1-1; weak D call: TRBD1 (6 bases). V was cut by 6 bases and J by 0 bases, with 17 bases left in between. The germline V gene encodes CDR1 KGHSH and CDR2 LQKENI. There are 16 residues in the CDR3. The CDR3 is CASSLNSGDMNTEAFF. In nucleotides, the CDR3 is TGTGCCAGCTCGCTAAACAGTGGGGACATGAACACTGAAGCTTTCTTT.

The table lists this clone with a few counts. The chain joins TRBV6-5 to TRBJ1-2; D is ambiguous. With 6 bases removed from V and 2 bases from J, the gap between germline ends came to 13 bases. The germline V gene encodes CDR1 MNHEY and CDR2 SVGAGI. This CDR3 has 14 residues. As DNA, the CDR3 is TGTGCCAGCAGACGCTACAGTGCAAACTATGGCTACACCTTC. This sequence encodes CASRRYSANYGYTF.

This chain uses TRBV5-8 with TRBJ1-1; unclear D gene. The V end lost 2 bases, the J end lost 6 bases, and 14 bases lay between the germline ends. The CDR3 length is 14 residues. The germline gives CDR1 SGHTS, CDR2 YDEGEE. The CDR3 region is CASSFVAQVAEAFF. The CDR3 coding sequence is TGTGCCAGCAGCTTTGTAGCCCAGGTGGCTGAAGCTTTCTTT.

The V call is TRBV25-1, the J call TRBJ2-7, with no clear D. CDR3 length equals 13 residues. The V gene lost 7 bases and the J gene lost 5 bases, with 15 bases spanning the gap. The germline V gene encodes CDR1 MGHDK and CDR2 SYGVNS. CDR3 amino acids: CASTPPEFHEQYF. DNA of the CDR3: TGTGCCAGCACCCCACCCGAGTTCCACGAGCAGTACTTC.

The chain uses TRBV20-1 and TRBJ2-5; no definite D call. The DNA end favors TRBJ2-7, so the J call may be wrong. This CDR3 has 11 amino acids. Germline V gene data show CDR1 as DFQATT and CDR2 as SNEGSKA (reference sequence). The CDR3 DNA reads TGCAGTGCTAGTGACCAACGCGAGCAGTACTTC. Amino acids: CSASDQREQYF.

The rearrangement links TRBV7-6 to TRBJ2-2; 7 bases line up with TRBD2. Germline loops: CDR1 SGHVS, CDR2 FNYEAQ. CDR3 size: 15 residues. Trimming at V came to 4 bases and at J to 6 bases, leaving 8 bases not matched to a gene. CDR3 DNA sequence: TGTGCCAGCAGCTCTCGACTAGCTAGGTCCGGGGAGCTGTTTTTT. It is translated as CASSSRLARSGELFF.

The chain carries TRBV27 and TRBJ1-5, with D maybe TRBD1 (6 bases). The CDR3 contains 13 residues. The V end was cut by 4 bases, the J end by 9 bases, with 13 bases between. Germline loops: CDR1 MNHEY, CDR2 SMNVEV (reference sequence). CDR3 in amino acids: CASSYGQSRPQHF. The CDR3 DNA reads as TGTGCCAGCAGTTACGGACAGTCACGGCCCCAGCATTTT.

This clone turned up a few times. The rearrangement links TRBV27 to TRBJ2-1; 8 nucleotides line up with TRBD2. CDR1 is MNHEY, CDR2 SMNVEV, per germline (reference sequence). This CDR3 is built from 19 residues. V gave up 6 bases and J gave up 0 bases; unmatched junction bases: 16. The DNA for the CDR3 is TGTGCCAGCAGGCTATATGGTAGGCGGGAGGTCGGCTCCTACAATGAGCAGTTCTTC. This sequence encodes CASRLYGRREVGSYNEQFF.

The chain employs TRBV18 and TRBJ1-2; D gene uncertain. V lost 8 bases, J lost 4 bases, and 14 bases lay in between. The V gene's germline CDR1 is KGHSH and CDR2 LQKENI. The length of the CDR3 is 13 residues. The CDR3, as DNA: TGTGCCAGCACCGAGGTAACGGCCTATGGCTACACCTTC. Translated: CASTEVTAYGYTF.

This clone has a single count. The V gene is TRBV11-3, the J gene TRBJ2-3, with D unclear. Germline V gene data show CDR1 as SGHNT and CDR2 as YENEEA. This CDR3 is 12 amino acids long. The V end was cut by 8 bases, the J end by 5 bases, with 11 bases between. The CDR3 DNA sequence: TGTGCCAGCGGTTCTGGCGGAGATACGCAGTATTTT. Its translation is CASGSGGDTQYF.

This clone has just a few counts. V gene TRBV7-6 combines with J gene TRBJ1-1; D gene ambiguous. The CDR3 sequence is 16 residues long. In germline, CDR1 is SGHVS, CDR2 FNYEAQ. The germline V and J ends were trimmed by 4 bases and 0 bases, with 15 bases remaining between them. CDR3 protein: CASSSQPAVMNTEAFF. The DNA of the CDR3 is TGTGCCAGCAGCTCCCAACCCGCGGTCATGAACACTGAAGCTTTCTTT.